Below, 32 T cell receptor beta chains from the same sample are listed, as sequenced in a study of PD-L1 blockade in urothelial cancer. Clones were sequenced by immunoSEQ multiplex PCR, and TCRdb holds only the in-frame ones, with some missing. The sample consists of tens of thousands of clones, 36% of them appearing once. Sample: tumor tissue, taken before atezolizumab (anti-PD-L1) treatment. These receptors all stem from a man in his sixties with urothelial cancer.

The chain carries TRBV7-5 and TRBJ2-5; the listed D gene, TRBD1, was not tested against the DNA. TRBV7-5 is a pseudogene segment. The CDR3 loop spans 16 amino acids. CDR3 loop: CASTSSPGQGVETQYF. The CDR3 DNA follows: TGTGCCAGCACCTCCTCTCCGGGACAGGGGGTTGAGACCCAGTACTTC.

This chain uses TRBV14 with TRBJ1-1; D is undetermined. This CDR3 is 15 amino acids long. Trimming took off 0 bases at V and 7 bases at J, with 15 bases between the two ends. From germline, CDR1 is SGHDN and CDR2 FVKESK. The CDR3 nucleotides are TGTGCCAGCAGCCAAGATCTTCCCGCCGGGAGTGAAGCTTTCTTT. Encoded protein: CASSQDLPAGSEAFF.

This clone has a single count. The chain uses TRBV15 and TRBJ2-3, with 10 bases identical to TRBD1. Germline CDR1 and CDR2: LNHNV and YYDKDF (reference sequence). Trimming removed 5 bases from V and 4 bases from J; junction bases left unmatched: 9. The CDR3 length is 16 residues. The CDR3 protein is CATSGGWTGGADTQYF. The CDR3, as DNA: TGTGCCACCAGCGGGGGATGGACAGGGGGAGCAGATACGCAGTATTTT. The variable domain in full, with the rest retrieved from reference TRBV15 and TRBJ2-3, is DAMVIQNPRYQVTQFGKPVTLSCSQTLNHNVMYWYQQKSSQAPKLLFHYYDKDFNNEADTPDNFQSRRPNTSFCFLDIRSPGLGDTAMYLCATSGGWTGGADTQYFGPGTRLTVL.

V usage is TRBV11-3 and J usage is TRBJ1-2, with no clear D. This CDR3 is 15 amino acids long. Germline V gene lookup returns CDR1 SGHNT and CDR2 YENEEA. V lost 1 base, J lost 3 bases, and 12 bases lay in between. This CDR3 reads CASSLVDGLDYGYTF. The CDR3 nucleotides read TGTGCCAGCAGCTTAGTTGACGGTCTCGACTATGGCTACACCTTC.

This clone has more than one count but fewer than ten. The chain links TRBV6-8 to TRBJ2-5, with 10 positions matching TRBD2. J lost 4 bases, V lost 5 bases, and 13 bases had no gene match. The CDR3 has 17 amino acids. Germline V gene lookup returns CDR1 MNHGY and CDR2 SAAAGT. The chain's CDR3 is CASSDAIGAGGRETQYF. The CDR3 DNA reads TGTGCCAGCAGTGATGCGATAGGAGCGGGGGGGAGAGAGACCCAGTACTTC.

The rearrangement uses TRBV29-1 and TRBJ2-1, with D perhaps TRBD2 (5 bases). The CDR3 contains 14 residues. Germline loops: CDR1 SQVTM, CDR2 ANQGSEA. V lost 1 base and J lost 5, with 12 bases in between. CDR3 DNA: TGCAGCGTTGAAGGCGGGCCTGGGGACAATGAGCAGTTCTTC. This translates into CSVEGGPGDNEQFF.

This chain connects TRBV19 to TRBJ1-5; D gene ambiguous. Germline-derived CDR1 and CDR2 are LNHDA and SQIVND (reference sequence). Trimming removed 8 bases at V and 5 bases at J, with 16 bases between. The CDR3 runs 14 residues. Here the CDR3 reads CASGPGVDYQPQHF. The CDR3 nucleotides read TGTGCCAGTGGCCCCGGGGTCGATTATCAGCCCCAGCATTTT.

This clone appeared a few times. The rearrangement joins TRBV2 to TRBJ2-3; D gene uncertain. Germline V gene sequence: CDR1 SNHLY, CDR2 FYNNEI. The V end was cut by 6 bases, the J end by 0 bases, with 13 bases between. CDR3 length equals 15 residues. CDR3 bases: TGTGCCAGCAGCGCATGGGGAACTAGCACAGATACGCAGTATTTT. It codes for CASSAWGTSTDTQYF.

In its sample, this clone is medium-sized. This chain links TRBV9 with TRBJ1-3; a possible D gene is TRBD1 (5 bases). Germline V gives CDR1 SGDLS, CDR2 YYNGEE. The CDR3 is 14 amino acids. V gave up 0 bases and J gave up 2 bases, with 6 bases separating them. The CDR3 DNA follows: TGTGCCAGCAGCGTAGAGACAGCTGGAAACACCATATATTTT. Its translation: CASSVETAGNTIYF. Full variable domain (remainder filled in from reference TRBV9 and TRBJ1-3): DSGVTQTPKHLITATGQRVTLRCSPRSGDLSVYWYQQSLDQGLQFLIQYYNGEERAKGNILERFSAQQFPDLHSELNLSSLELGDSALYFCASSVETAGNTIYFGEGSWLTVV.

This chain connects TRBV6-1 to TRBJ2-2; a weak D match, TRBD2 (6 bases). Trimming pared 6 bases from V and 5 bases from J, leaving 13 bases between. The CDR3 spans 14 residues. Germline V gives CDR1 MNHNS, CDR2 SASEGT. The CDR3 is CASREPGGTGELFF. The CDR3 DNA reads TGTGCCAGCAGGGAACCCGGGGGAACCGGGGAGCTGTTTTTT.

This clone was counted a few times. The rearrangement joins TRBV7-7 to TRBJ2-5; D possibly matches TRBD1 or TRBD2 (7 bases each). V dropped 5 bases and J dropped 2 bases, with 12 bases sitting between them. This CDR3 spans 14 amino acids. In germline, CDR1 is SSHAT, CDR2 FNYEAQ (reference sequence). In DNA, the CDR3 is TGTGCCAGCAGCGGCAGGGGGGGGCAAGAGACCCAGTACTTC. Encoded protein: CASSGRGGQETQYF.

This clone was seen ten or more times. The V call is TRBV9, the J call TRBJ2-5; 9 nucleotides line up with TRBD1. CDR1 and CDR2 (germline): SGDLS, YYNGEE. The CDR3 has 16 amino acids. V was clipped by 0 bases and J by 2 bases; unmatched bases: 5. This CDR3 is CASSVEDRGPQETQYF. Written as DNA, the CDR3 is TGTGCCAGCAGCGTAGAGGACAGGGGTCCACAAGAGACCCAGTACTTC. Variable domain in full (rest from reference TRBV9 and TRBJ2-5): DSGVTQTPKHLITATGQRVTLRCSPRSGDLSVYWYQQSLDQGLQFLIQYYNGEERAKGNILERFSAQQFPDLHSELNLSSLELGDSALYFCASSVEDRGPQETQYFGPGTRLLVL.

This clone was observed a handful of times. V gene TRBV9 combines with J gene TRBJ2-2; 8 positions agree with TRBD1. The CDR3 totals 15 residues. The V gene's germline CDR1 is SGDLS and CDR2 YYNGEE. V trimming: 3 bases; J trimming: 6 bases; junction bases outside the gene matches: 7. CDR3 nucleotides: TGTGCCAGCAGCGCCCAACAGGGGGTCGCCGGGGAGCTGTTTTTT. As protein: CASSAQQGVAGELFF.

CDR3 sequence reads: CATSRDVRQNTEAFF. The CDR3 nucleotides are TGTGCCACCAGCAGAGATGTACGGCAGAACACTGAAGCTTTCTTT. The gene calls are TRBV15 and TRBJ1-1; D gene ambiguous. The CDR3 has 15 amino acids. Germline V gene sequence: CDR1 LNHNV, CDR2 YYDKDF (reference sequence). Trimming cost V 0 bases and J 1 base, with 9 bases left between them.

The rearrangement uses TRBV6-8 and TRBJ1-1; D is perhaps TRBD1 (6 bases). V was trimmed by 7 bases and J by 5 bases, leaving 17 bases between them. Germline CDR1 MNHGY, CDR2 SAAAGT. The CDR3 has 14 amino acids. CDR3: CASTQRRGETEAFF. CDR3 nucleotide sequence: TGTGCCAGCACCCAAAGGAGGGGGGAAACTGAAGCTTTCTTT.

The chain joins TRBV30 to TRBJ1-1, with D perhaps matching TRBD1 (6 bases). Germline V gene lookup returns CDR1 GTSNPN and CDR2 SVGIG (reference sequence). V was shortened by 7 bases and J by 1 base, with 13 bases between the two germline ends. The CDR3 spans 13 residues. The CDR3 DNA sequence: TGTGCCTTAGAGTCGACAGGGAACACTGAAGCTTTCTTT. Its protein product is CALESTGNTEAFF. Based on the CDR3 plus reference TRBV30 and TRBJ1-1, the full variable domain is SQTIHQWPATLVQPVGSPLSLECTVEGTSNPNLYWYRQAAGRGLQLLFYSVGIGQISSEVPQNLSASRPQDRQFILSSKKLLLSDSGFYLCALESTGNTEAFFGQGTRLTVV.

This clone was seen ten or more times. The rearrangement uses TRBV18 and TRBJ2-7; a weak D match, TRBD2 (5 bases). The CDR3 is 14 residues long. Germline V gene lookup returns CDR1 KGHSH and CDR2 LQKENI. Trimming removed 3 bases from V and 4 bases from J, with 13 bases in between. The CDR3 is CASSPEPTGYEQYF. CDR3 DNA: TGTGCCAGCTCACCTGAACCGACGGGATACGAGCAGTACTTC.

The rearrangement joins TRBV11-3 to TRBJ1-2; D is perhaps TRBD1 (5 bases). Trimming left V 5 bases short and J 4 bases short, with 17 bases between. The CDR3 is 15 amino acids. Germline lookup yields CDR1 SGHNT and CDR2 YENEEA. The CDR3 DNA reads as TGTGCCAGCAGCGCCGGGACGGGAATTGGCTATGGCTACACCTTC. Translation: CASSAGTGIGYGYTF.

The chain carries TRBV18 and TRBJ2-7; the D is unclear. This CDR3 spans 15 amino acids. The germline CDR1 and CDR2 sequences are KGHSH and LQKENI. V was trimmed by 2 bases and J by 0 bases, leaving 11 bases between them. The CDR3 DNA reads as TGTGCCAGCTCACCAGTCGCAGCGCCCTCCTACGAGCAGTACTTC. This codes for CASSPVAAPSYEQYF. Full variable domain (rest looked up from reference TRBV18 and TRBJ2-7): NAGVMQNPRHLVRRRGQEARLRCSPMKGHSHVYWYRQLPEEGLKFMVYLQKENIIDESGMPKERFSAEFPKEGPSILRIQQVVRGDSAAYFCASSPVAAPSYEQYFGPGTRLTVT.

This chain uses TRBV11-3 with TRBJ2-2; possibly TRBD1 for D (6 bases). Germline V gives CDR1 SGHNT, CDR2 YENEEA. V lost 0 bases, J lost 4 bases, and 12 bases lay in between. The CDR3 runs to 16 residues. The CDR3 DNA reads TGTGCCAGCAGCTTAGATTCAGGGGTAGTCACCGGGGAGCTGTTTTTT. This translates into CASSLDSGVVTGELFF.

This clone was counted only a few times. At one end, the junction sequence differs from germline, possibly due to a read error. The rearrangement links TRBV4-1 to TRBJ2-3, with 12 bases identical to TRBD1. Per the germline V gene, CDR1 is MGHRA and CDR2 is YSYEKL. This CDR3 is built from 21 residues. DNA of the CDR3: TGCACCAGCAGCCAGAGGAGGCGCCTTGGGACAGGGGGCAAGGGGCCAGATACGCAGTATTTT. This gives the protein CTSSQRRRLGTGGKGPDTQYF.

The genes are TRBV30 and TRBJ1-3; D is unclear. Between the trimmed V and J ends, which lost 0 bases and 0 bases, there was a span of 9 bases. The CDR3 extends over 15 amino acids. Germline V lookup: CDR1 GTSNPN, CDR2 SVGIG (reference sequence). In DNA, the CDR3 is TGTGCCTGGAGTGTGGCAGGCCGCTCTGGAAACACCATATATTTT. Its translation is CAWSVAGRSGNTIYF.

V is TRBV19 and J is TRBJ1-5; D unclear. CDR1 is LNHDA, CDR2 SQIVND, per germline (reference sequence). Trimming shortened V by 10 bases and J by 4 bases, and 14 bases separated the two germline ends. This CDR3 contains 13 residues. The CDR3 coding sequence is TGTGCCACTTTCGGGCCACAGAATCAGCCCCAGCATTTT. This encodes CATFGPQNQPQHF. Full variable domain (missing parts from reference TRBV19 and TRBJ1-5): DGGITQSPKYLFRKEGQNVTLSCEQNLNHDAMYWYRQDPGQGLRLIYYSQIVNDFQKGDIAEGYSVSREKKESFPLTVTSAQKNPTAFYLCATFGPQNQPQHFGDGTRLSIL.

This chain joins TRBV2 and TRBJ2-7; no definite D call. Germline loops: CDR1 SNHLY, CDR2 FYNNEI. The germline V and J ends were trimmed by 2 bases and 3 bases, with 11 bases remaining between them. This CDR3 has 14 residues. In DNA form, the CDR3 reads TGTGCCAGCAGTGAAATCTACAGAGACTACGAGCAGTACTTC. It yields the protein CASSEIYRDYEQYF.

The chain is built from TRBV11-3 and TRBJ1-2; TRBD1 aligns across 11 bases. Per germline, CDR1 SGHNT and CDR2 YENEEA. This CDR3 is built from 15 residues. V lost 6 bases and J lost 7; bases outside the gene matches: 10. CDR3: CASRYARTGGGGYTF. The CDR3 region has the DNA TGTGCCAGCAGATACGCAAGGACAGGGGGCGGTGGCTACACCTTC.

This clone was counted between two and nine times. The rearrangement links TRBV6-8 to TRBJ2-6; 7 bases are shared with TRBD1. The V segment lost 5 bases and the J segment 0 bases; nucleotides outside the gene matches: 1. Germline CDR1 is MNHGY and CDR2 is SAAAGT. The CDR3 contains 15 residues. In nucleotides, the CDR3 is TGTGCCAGCAGTGGGACAGCCTCTGGGGCCAACGTCCTGACTTTC. Its translation: CASSGTASGANVLTF.

V gene TRBV12-5 combines with J gene TRBJ2-1; 7 nucleotides line up with TRBD2. In germline, CDR1 is LGHNT, CDR2 FRNRAP. The CDR3 runs 15 residues. The CDR3 nucleotides are TGTGCCAGCTCCCCATGGGTCGGGGGGTACAATGAGCAGTTCTTC. This sequence encodes CASSPWVGGYNEQFF.

The chain couples TRBV6-8 to TRBJ2-5; TRBD2 is a possible D gene (6 bases). V was cut by 2 bases and J by 2 bases, with 9 bases left in between. The V gene's germline CDR1 is MNHGY and CDR2 SAAAGT. This CDR3 region has 14 residues. The CDR3: CASSYGGIQETQYF. DNA of the CDR3: TGTGCCAGCAGTTACGGGGGGATTCAAGAGACCCAGTACTTC.

This rearrangement joins TRBV18 to TRBJ2-7; weak D call: TRBD1 (6 bases). This CDR3 is 16 amino acids long. Germline CDR1 reads KGHSH; CDR2 reads LQKENI. Trimming pared 3 bases from V and 2 bases from J, leaving 17 bases between. CDR3 in amino acids: CASSPPTGQGTYEQYF. The CDR3 DNA reads TGTGCCAGCTCACCCCCAACAGGGCAGGGAACCTACGAGCAGTACTTC.

The chain joins TRBV19 to TRBJ2-3, with 12 nucleotides matching TRBD2. Unmatched junction bases numbered 4, after V lost 4 bases and J lost 11 bases. Germline V gene lookup returns CDR1 LNHDA and CDR2 SQIVND (reference sequence). The CDR3 length is 13 residues. The CDR3: CASSTSGGVVQYF. As DNA, the CDR3 is TGTGCCAGTAGTACTAGCGGGGGGGTGGTGCAGTATTTT.

This clone has a handful of counts. The CDR3 sequence is CASSPVAGDTDTQYF. The CDR3 nucleotides are TGTGCCAGCAGCCCGGTGGCGGGGGATACAGATACGCAGTATTTT. The gene calls are TRBV11-3 and TRBJ2-3; TRBD2 agrees at 7 bases. CDR1 is SGHNT and CDR2 is YENEEA in the germline V gene. The CDR3 is 15 residues long. J was trimmed by 3 bases and V by 5 bases; bases with no gene match: 8. The whole variable domain, remainder taken from reference TRBV11-3 and TRBJ2-3, is EAGVVQSPRYKIIEKKQPVAFWCNPISGHNTLYWYLQNLGQGPELLIRYENEEAVDDSQLPKDRFSAERLKGVDSTLKIQPAELGDSAVYLCASSPVAGDTDTQYFGPGTRLTVL.

The J gene is TRBJ2-2, the V gene TRBV18; D might be TRBD1 (6 bases). The CDR3 contains 12 residues. CDR1 and CDR2 (germline): KGHSH, LQKENI. Trimming shortened V by 11 bases and J by 1 base, and 8 bases separated the two germline ends. The CDR3 DNA reads TGTGCCGGGGGACAGAACACCGGGGAGCTGTTTTTT. It codes for CAGGQNTGELFF.